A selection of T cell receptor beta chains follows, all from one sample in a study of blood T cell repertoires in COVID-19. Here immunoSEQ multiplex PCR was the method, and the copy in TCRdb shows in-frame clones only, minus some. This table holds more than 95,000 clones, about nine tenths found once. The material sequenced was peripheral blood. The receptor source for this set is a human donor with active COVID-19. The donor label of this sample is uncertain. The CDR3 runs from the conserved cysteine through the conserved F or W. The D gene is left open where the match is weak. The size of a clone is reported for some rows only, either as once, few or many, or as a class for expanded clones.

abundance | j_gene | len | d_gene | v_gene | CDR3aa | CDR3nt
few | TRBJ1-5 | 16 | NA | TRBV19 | CASQGGSYLVSQPQHF | TGTGCCAGTCAGGGCGGATCGTATCTAGTGAGTCAGCCCCAGCATTTT
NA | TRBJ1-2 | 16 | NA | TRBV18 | CASSPRGRSGDYGYTF | TGTGCCAGCTCACCTCGAGGACGGAGCGGGGACTATGGCTACACCTTC
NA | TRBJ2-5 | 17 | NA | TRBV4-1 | CASSQDQGSSAKETQYF | TGCGCCAGCAGCCAAGATCAGGGTTCATCCGCCAAAGAGACCCAGTACTTC
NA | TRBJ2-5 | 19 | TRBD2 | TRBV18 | CASSPRVFSAGRGQETQYF | TGTGCCAGCTCACCCCGCGTGTTCAGCGCGGGGCGGGGGCAAGAGACCCAGTACTTC
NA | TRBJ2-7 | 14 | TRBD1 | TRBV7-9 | CASSRTGQGHEQYF | TGTGCCAGCAGCCGAACCGGACAGGGCCACGAGCAGTACTTC
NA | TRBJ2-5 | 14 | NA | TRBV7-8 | CASSRGLLQETQYF | TGTGCCAGCAGCCGAGGACTATTGCAAGAGACCCAGTACTTC
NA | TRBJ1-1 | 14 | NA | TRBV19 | CASSIPGQNTEAFF | TGTGCCAGTAGTATCCCGGGACAGAACACTGAAGCTTTCTTT
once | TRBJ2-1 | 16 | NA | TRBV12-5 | CASGLVLGGQGNEQFF | TGTGCTAGTGGTTTGGTATTGGGGGGGCAGGGGAATGAGCAGTTCTTC
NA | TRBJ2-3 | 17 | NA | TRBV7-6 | CASSLGSVEAATDTQYF | TGTGCCAGCAGCTTAGGTAGCGTTGAGGCCGCCACAGATACGCAGTATTTT
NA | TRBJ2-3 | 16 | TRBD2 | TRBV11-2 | CASSFLSGIPTDTQYF | TGTGCCAGCAGCTTCCTTAGCGGGATACCCACAGATACGCAGTATTTT
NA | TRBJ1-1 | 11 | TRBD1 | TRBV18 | CASSRGEEAFF | TGTGCCAGCTCCAGGGGGGAGGAAGCTTTCTTT
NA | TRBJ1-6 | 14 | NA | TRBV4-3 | CASSVQPLESPLHF | TGCGCCAGCAGCGTACAGCCCCTCGAGTCACCCCTCCACTTT
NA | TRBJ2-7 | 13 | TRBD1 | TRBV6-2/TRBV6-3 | CASSYGTGGEQYF | TGTGCCAGCAGTTACGGGACAGGGGGCGAGCAGTACTTC
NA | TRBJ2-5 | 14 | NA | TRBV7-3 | CASSLGQQRGTQYF | TGTGCCAGCAGCTTAGGACAGCAAAGGGGGACCCAGTACTTC
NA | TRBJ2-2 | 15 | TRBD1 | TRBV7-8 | CASSPGTVNTGELFF | TGTGCCAGCAGCCCGGGGACAGTCAACACCGGGGAGCTGTTTTTT
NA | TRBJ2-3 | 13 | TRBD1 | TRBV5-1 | CASRDRGTDTQYF | TGCGCCAGCAGGGACAGGGGTACAGATACGCAGTATTTT
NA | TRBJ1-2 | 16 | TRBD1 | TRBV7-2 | CASSLVPGQDNYGYTF | TGTGCCAGCAGCTTAGTCCCTGGACAGGATAACTATGGCTACACCTTC
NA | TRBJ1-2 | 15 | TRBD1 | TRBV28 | CASTWGDRVGSGYTF | TGTGCCAGCACCTGGGGGGACAGGGTAGGAAGTGGCTACACCTTC
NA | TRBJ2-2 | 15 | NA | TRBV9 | CASSPTRVNTGELFF | TGTGCCAGCAGCCCCACACGGGTCAACACCGGGGAGCTGTTTTTT
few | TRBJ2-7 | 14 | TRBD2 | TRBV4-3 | CASSRASGGYEQYF | TGCGCCAGCAGCCGAGCTAGCGGGGGCTACGAGCAGTACTTC
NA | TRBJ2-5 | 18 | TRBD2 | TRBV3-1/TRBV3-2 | CASSQDRLAGGFKETQYF | TGTGCCAGCAGCCAAGATAGACTAGCGGGGGGGTTCAAAGAGACCCAGTACTTC
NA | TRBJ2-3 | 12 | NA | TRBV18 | CASSPQPDTQYF | TGTGCCAGCTCACCACAGCCAGATACGCAGTATTTT
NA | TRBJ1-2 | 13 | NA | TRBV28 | CASSRRDYGGYTF | TGTGCCAGCAGTCGCCGGGATTATGGGGGCTACACCTTC
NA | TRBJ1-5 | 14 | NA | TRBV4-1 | CASSQESSNQPQHF | TGCGCCAGCAGCCAAGAGAGTAGCAATCAGCCCCAGCATTTT
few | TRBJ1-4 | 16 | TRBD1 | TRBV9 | CASSTSQGATNEKLFF | TGTGCCAGCAGCACCTCACAGGGGGCAACTAATGAAAAACTGTTTTTT
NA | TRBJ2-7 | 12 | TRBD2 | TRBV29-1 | CSVATGDYGQYF | TGCAGCGTGGCGACGGGGGACTACGGGCAGTACTTC
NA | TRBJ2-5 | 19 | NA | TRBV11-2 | CASSLDFRRVLAFQETQYF | TGTGCCAGCAGCTTAGATTTTCGCAGAGTACTAGCCTTCCAAGAGACCCAGTACTTC
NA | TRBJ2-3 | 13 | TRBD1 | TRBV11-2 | CASSRATGNTQYF | TGTGCCAGCAGCCGTGCGACAGGGAATACGCAGTATTTT
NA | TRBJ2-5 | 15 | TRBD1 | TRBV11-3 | CASSLAAGGRETQYF | TGTGCCAGCAGCTTAGCGGCAGGGGGCAGGGAGACCCAGTACTTC
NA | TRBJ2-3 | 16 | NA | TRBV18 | CASSPRAGVGADTQYF | TGTGCCAGCTCACCGAGAGCGGGTGTGGGGGCAGATACGCAGTATTTT
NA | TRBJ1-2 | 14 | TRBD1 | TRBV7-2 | CASRLTGGNYGYTF | TGTGCCAGCAGACTCACAGGGGGAAACTATGGCTACACCTTC
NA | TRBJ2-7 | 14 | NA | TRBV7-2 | CASSLVPLSYEQYF | TGTGCCAGCAGCTTAGTCCCCCTCTCCTACGAGCAGTACTTC
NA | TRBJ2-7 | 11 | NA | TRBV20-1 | CSATQGNEQYF | TGCAGTGCTACCCAGGGGAACGAGCAGTACTTC
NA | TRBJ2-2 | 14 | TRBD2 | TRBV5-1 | CASSLAGNTGELFF | TGCGCCAGCAGTTTAGCGGGGAACACCGGGGAGCTGTTTTTT
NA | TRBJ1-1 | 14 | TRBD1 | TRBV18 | CASSPQGAHTEAFF | TGTGCCAGCTCACCACAGGGGGCCCACACTGAAGCTTTCTTT
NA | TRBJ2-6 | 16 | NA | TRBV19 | CASSPRGSSGANVLTF | TGTGCCAGTAGCCCTAGGGGTTCCTCTGGGGCCAACGTCCTGACTTTC
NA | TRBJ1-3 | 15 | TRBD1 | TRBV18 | CASSPSGGAGNTIYF | TGTGCCAGCTCACCATCAGGGGGCGCCGGAAACACCATATATTTT
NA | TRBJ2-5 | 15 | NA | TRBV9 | CASSTNSGGQETQYF | TGTGCCAGCAGCACAAATTCCGGGGGACAAGAGACCCAGTACTTC
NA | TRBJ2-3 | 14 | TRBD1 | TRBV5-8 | CASTRQGATDTQYF | TGTGCCAGCACCAGACAGGGGGCGACAGATACGCAGTATTTT
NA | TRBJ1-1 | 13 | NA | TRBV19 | CASSITGNTEAFF | TGTGCCAGTAGTATCACAGGGAACACTGAAGCTTTCTTT
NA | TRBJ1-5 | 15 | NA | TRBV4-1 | CASSQDRWTRQPQHF | TGCGCCAGCAGCCAAGATCGCTGGACTCGTCAGCCCCAGCATTTT
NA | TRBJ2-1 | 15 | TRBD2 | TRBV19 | CASSEVAGGSNEQFF | TGTGCCAGTAGTGAGGTAGCGGGGGGGTCGAATGAGCAGTTCTTC